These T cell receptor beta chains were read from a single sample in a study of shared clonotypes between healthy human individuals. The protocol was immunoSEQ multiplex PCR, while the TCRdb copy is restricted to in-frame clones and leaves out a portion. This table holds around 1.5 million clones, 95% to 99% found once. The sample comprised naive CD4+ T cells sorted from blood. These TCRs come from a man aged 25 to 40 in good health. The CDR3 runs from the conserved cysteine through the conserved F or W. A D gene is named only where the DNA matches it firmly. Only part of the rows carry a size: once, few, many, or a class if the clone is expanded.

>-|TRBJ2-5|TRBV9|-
CASSEKPGHPREETQYF
TGTGCCAGCAGCGAGAAACCGGGACACCCCAGGGAAGAGACCCAGTACTTC
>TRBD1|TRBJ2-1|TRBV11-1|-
CASSLRPGGYNEQFF
TGTGCCAGCAGCTTAAGGCCAGGGGGCTACAATGAGCAGTTCTTC
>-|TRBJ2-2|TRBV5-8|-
CASSPRAGELFF
TGTGCCAGCAGCCCGAGGGCCGGGGAGCTGTTTTTT
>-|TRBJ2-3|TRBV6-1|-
CASSEQWETASTDTQYF
TGTGCCAGCAGTGAACAGTGGGAGACAGCTAGCACAGATACGCAGTATTTT
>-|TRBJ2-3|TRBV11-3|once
CASSLEVTDTQYF
TGTGCCAGCAGCTTAGAGGTCACAGATACGCAGTATTTT
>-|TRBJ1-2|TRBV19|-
CASSISGGMDYGYTF
TGTGCCAGTAGTATCTCTGGGGGCATGGACTATGGCTACACCTTC
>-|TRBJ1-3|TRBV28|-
CASSNWAVSGNTIYF
TGTGCCAGCTCCAACTGGGCGGTTTCTGGAAACACCATATATTTT
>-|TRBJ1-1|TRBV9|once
CASSVARDMNTEAFF
TGTGCCAGCAGCGTAGCAAGGGACATGAACACTGAAGCTTTCTTT
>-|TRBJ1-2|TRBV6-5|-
CASSSTGYGYTF
TGTGCCAGCAGCTCGACAGGATATGGCTACACCTTC
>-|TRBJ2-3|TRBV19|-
CASSIERTDTQYF
TGTGCCAGTAGTATTGAAAGGACAGATACGCAGTATTTT
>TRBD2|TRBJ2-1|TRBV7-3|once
CASSKTSGAGPNFNEQFF
TGTGCCAGCAGCAAGACTAGCGGGGCCGGGCCGAACTTCAATGAGCAGTTCTTC
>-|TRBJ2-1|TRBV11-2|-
CASSLVLAVYNEQFF
TGTGCCAGCAGCTTAGTCCTAGCTGTGTACAATGAGCAGTTCTTC
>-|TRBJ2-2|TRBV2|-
CASSQRAQNTGELFF
TGTGCCAGCAGCCAGCGGGCGCAGAACACCGGGGAGCTGTTTTTT
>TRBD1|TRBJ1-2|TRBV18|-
CASSPLLQLGTANYGYTF
TGTGCCAGCTCACCACTATTACAGCTCGGGACAGCTAACTATGGCTACACCTTC
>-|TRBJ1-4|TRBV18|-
CALPEGGPGVDGGEKLFF
TGTGCCCTCCCCGAGGGTGGGCCAGGGGTAGACGGGGGTGAAAAACTGTTTTTT
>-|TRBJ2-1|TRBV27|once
CASSLLKNQARYNEQFF
TGTGCCAGCAGTTTATTGAAGAATCAAGCACGGTACAATGAGCAGTTCTTC
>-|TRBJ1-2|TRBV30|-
CAWPSGARGYTF
TGTGCCTGGCCCTCCGGGGCGCGAGGCTACACCTTC
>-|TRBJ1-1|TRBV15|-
CATSMDSYTEAFF
TGTGCCACCAGCATGGACAGTTACACTGAAGCTTTCTTT
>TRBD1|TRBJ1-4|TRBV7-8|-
CASSFGGGDRKLFF
TGTGCCAGCAGCTTTGGTGGGGGGGACAGGAAACTGTTTTTT
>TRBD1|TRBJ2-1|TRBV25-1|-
CASVEPGQGAGEQFF
TGTGCCAGCGTGGAACCGGGACAGGGGGCGGGTGAGCAGTTCTTC
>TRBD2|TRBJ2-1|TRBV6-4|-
CASSDEGLAGVEQFF
TGTGCCAGCAGTGACGAGGGACTAGCGGGAGTTGAGCAGTTCTTC
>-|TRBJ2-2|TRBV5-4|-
CASSLPGRVGDTGELFF
TGTGCCAGCAGCTTGCCCGGACGGGTGGGGGACACCGGGGAGCTGTTTTTT
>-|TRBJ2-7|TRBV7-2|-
CASSLSRLHEQYF
TGTGCCAGCAGCCTTTCCAGACTCCACGAGCAGTACTTC
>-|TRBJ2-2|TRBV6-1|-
CASSLPGGTGELFF
TGTGCCAGCAGTCTTCCAGGGGGGACCGGGGAGCTGTTTTTT
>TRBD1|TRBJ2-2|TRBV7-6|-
CASSLVRDRGNTGELFF
TGTGCCAGCAGCTTAGTGAGGGACAGGGGGAACACCGGGGAGCTGTTTTTT